Listed below are T cell receptor beta chains from one sample, sequenced in a study of blood T cell repertoires in COVID-19. Sequencing was performed with immunoSEQ multiplex PCR; in TCRdb, only in-frame clones are kept and a portion is missing. The sample includes around 250,000 clones, just over 85% of them seen just once. The material sequenced was peripheral blood. These receptors all stem from a man aged 30-40 years who had recovered from COVID-19. CDR3s include the opening cysteine and the closing phenylalanine or tryptophan.

J,V,CDR3
TRBJ2-3,TRBV10-1,CASGFGTGGADTQYF
TRBJ1-1,TRBV12-3/TRBV12-4,CASTGGSEAFF
TRBJ1-2,TRBV30,CAWTQTNYGYTF
TRBJ2-5,TRBV2,CATNKDSSQETQYF
TRBJ2-3,TRBV7-2,CASSLVPGSSTDTQYF
TRBJ1-2,TRBV5-1,CASSFGSGRGGYTF
TRBJ2-3,TRBV4-3,CASSQDWASGVNTASTDTQYF
TRBJ2-5,TRBV5-4,CASSLLVAGAETQYF
TRBJ2-7,TRBV11-3,CASSLNGLRGEQYF
TRBJ1-1,TRBV18,CASSPDKYTEAFF
TRBJ1-2,TRBV6-5,CASSYMGVSGYTF
TRBJ2-5,TRBV19,CASSIWGQGGETQYF
TRBJ2-3,TRBV6-5,CASSYSTPRVDTQYF
TRBJ2-3,TRBV7-8,CASSPLSRGEDTQYF
TRBJ2-1,TRBV10-1,CASLEGVSYNEQFF
TRBJ2-7,TRBV27,CASSLSAQGVYEQYF
TRBJ2-7,TRBV3-1/TRBV3-2,CASSLGTYRYEQYF
TRBJ2-3,TRBV5-1,CASTGLAGTTDTQYF
TRBJ2-5,TRBV25-1,CASSEYRGFQETQYF
TRBJ1-1,TRBV19,CASTHRQGVITEAFF
TRBJ1-2,TRBV4-2,CASSPGVYGYTF
TRBJ1-2,TRBV13,CASSSSRLGPGKYGYTF
TRBJ1-1,TRBV4-3,CASSQGVSGTPSDTEAFF
TRBJ2-2,TRBV24-1,CATSVGGRQTGELFF
TRBJ2-5,TRBV5-1,CASTSQGHQETQYF
TRBJ2-3,TRBV6-5,CASRITGLTDTQYF
TRBJ2-3,TRBV6-2/TRBV6-3,CASSLPGVRADTQYF
TRBJ1-6,TRBV7-9,CASSLASGLMDSPLHF
TRBJ2-2,TRBV6-6,CASSYSTGGTGELFF
TRBJ2-1,TRBV6-1,CASSEDAGGPHNEQFF
TRBJ2-6,TRBV7-9,CASSRSWRGPGANVLTF
TRBJ1-1,TRBV30,CAWSRQGSMTNSEAFF
TRBJ1-5,TRBV20-1,CSASVEAYSNQPQHF
TRBJ2-7,TRBV5-1,CASSVGPRGVASYEQYF
TRBJ2-2,TRBV10-3,CAISESTGSGELFF
TRBJ2-1,TRBV5-1,CASSLVVSGGVRNEQFF
TRBJ2-4,TRBV18,CASSPLTATNSAKNIQYF
TRBJ1-5,TRBV5-1,CASREGTGAVSNQPQHF
TRBJ1-5,TRBV6-2/TRBV6-3,CASSYIGRRQPQHF
TRBJ1-1,TRBV15,CATSRAGGTEAFF